The present entry profiles one T cell receptor beta chain with its context. Its antigen is unidentified. Only in-frame clones appear in the TCRdb table, and some are missing; sequencing was by immunoSEQ multiplex PCR. Of approximately 61,000 clones in the sample, over 70% were seen once. This entry is derived from a study of OX40 agonist ivuxolimab in advanced cancers. About the study: The dose-escalation cohort was roughly 84% male, with a mean age of approximately 62 years, ranging about 23 to 90. Whole-study results and caveats: Patients who responded partially at 0.1-3.0 mg/kg showed clonal expansion ranking among the lowest. The CD4+ and CD8+ T cells in the blood had expanded clonally by week 6 at 0.1 to 3.0 mg/kg.

This CDR3 region has 13 residues. V gave up 5 bases and J gave up 8 bases; unmatched junction bases: 7. CDR1 is MNHEY, CDR2 SMNVEV, per germline (reference sequence). This chain uses TRBV27 with TRBJ1-2, with TRBD1 matching 8 bases. The starting material was CD4+ or CD8+ T cells sorted from blood, obtained in a trial of the OX40 agonist ivuxolimab. This TCR came from an adult with an advanced solid tumor such as melanoma, head and neck, liver or kidney cancer. For the CDR3, the DNA is TGTGCCAGCAGTCCCCGGACAGGGTGGGGCTACACCTTC. This gives the protein CASSPRTGWGYTF.